The sequence of this T cell receptor (beta chain) was determined in a study of blood T cell repertoires in COVID-19. Study as a whole: The United States, Italy and Spain supplied acute and convalescent COVID-19 samples. Nucleic acid was either cDNA or gDNA, and it came from T cells, B-cell-depleted T cells, or PBMCs.

Original analysis: Amplification of reference gene primers was used by the study to estimate nucleated cell counts. TCRdb's table, derived via immunoSEQ multiplex PCR, lists solely in-frame clones and lacks some. V and J calls and clone size are given by that table; D and trimming were obtained from the DNA. The data show around 95,000 clones, around four fifths seen once. In germline, CDR1 is SGHDN, CDR2 FVKESK. V shed 4 bases and J 4 bases; nucleotides not matched to a gene: 5. There are 14 residues in the CDR3. The sample consisted of peripheral blood. The clonotype originates from a woman in her 70s with acute or convalescent COVID-19. The chain joins TRBV14 to TRBJ1-1; 8 bases line up with TRBD1. The CDR3 here is CASSRDRSATEAFF. In DNA, the CDR3 is TGTGCCAGCAGCCGGGACAGGTCGGCCACTGAAGCTTTCTTT.